This entry lists 21 T cell receptor beta chains sequenced from one sample in a study of shared clonotypes between healthy human individuals. Clones were read by immunoSEQ multiplex PCR, and TCRdb kept only the in-frame ones, dropping some. Among some 2,100,000 clones, 93% were seen once, and the ten largest hold 1.5% to 2%. In the naive CD8 group, cells lacked CD45RO and were positively selected for CCR7, so terminally differentiated effector memory CD45RA+ cells were left out. The specimen sequenced was naive CD8+ T cells from PBMCs. These receptors were taken from a man between 18 and 35 years old in good health. Some clones in this sample may be carry-over from other donors' samples.

The chain couples TRBV7-3 to TRBJ1-1; D is possibly TRBD1 (5 bases). V was cut by 1 base and J by 2 bases, with 11 bases left in between. Germline CDR1 is SGHTA and CDR2 is FQGTGA. The length of the CDR3 is 15 residues. The CDR3 nucleotides are TGTGCCAGCAGCTTAATTCGGGGCCAAAACACTGAAGCTTTCTTT. Translation: CASSLIRGQNTEAFF.

This clone appeared once. The chain joins TRBV6-6 to TRBJ1-5; 7 positions agree with TRBD1. V was clipped by 6 bases and J by 3 bases; unmatched bases: 8. Per the germline V gene, CDR1 is MNHNY and CDR2 is SVGAGI (reference sequence). This CDR3 has 15 residues. This CDR3 reads CASRLTGLNNQPQHF. The CDR3 DNA reads TGTGCCAGCAGGTTGACAGGGTTGAACAATCAGCCCCAGCATTTT.

The chain carries TRBV27 and TRBJ2-1, with D uncertain. CDR1 is MNHEY and CDR2 is SMNVEV in the germline V gene (reference sequence). Trimming shortened V by 0 bases and J by 10 bases, and 7 bases separated the two germline ends. This CDR3 is 12 amino acids long. The CDR3 loop is CASSLSPLEQFF. The DNA for the CDR3 is TGTGCCAGCAGTTTATCGCCTTTGGAGCAGTTCTTC.

The chain has TRBV10-2 and TRBJ2-5; 7 bases line up with TRBD1. Germline CDR1 is WSHSY and CDR2 is SAAADI. V was clipped by 7 bases and J by 3 bases; unmatched bases: 8. CDR3 length: 14 residues. The CDR3: CASTVPGQKETQYF. The CDR3 nucleotides read TGCGCCAGCACTGTACCGGGACAGAAAGAGACCCAGTACTTC.

V is TRBV5-4 and J is TRBJ2-3; 11 bases map to TRBD2. This CDR3 has 16 amino acids. The junction had 6 bases not matched to a gene; V was cut back by 4 bases and J by 2 bases. Germline values: CDR1 SGHNT, CDR2 YYREEE (reference sequence). The CDR3 DNA reads as TGTGCCAGCAGCGTAGGACTAGCGGGCCTCACAGATACGCAGTATTTT. Translation: CASSVGLAGLTDTQYF.

The genes are TRBV7-9 and TRBJ2-4; possible D gene TRBD2, 6 bases. This CDR3 spans 14 amino acids. Germline values: CDR1 SEHNR, CDR2 FQNEAQ (reference sequence). V lost 5 bases, J lost 3 bases, and 11 bases lay in between. The CDR3 DNA reads TGTGCCAGCAGCCCCCGGGACTTCAAAAACATTCAGTACTTC. It translates to CASSPRDFKNIQYF.

The V call is TRBV5-1, the J call TRBJ2-1, with D possibly matching TRBD1 (6 bases). The V end was cut by 4 bases, the J end by 7 bases, with 15 bases between. Germline V gene sequence: CDR1 SGHRS, CDR2 YFSETQ. CDR3 length: 14 residues. Written as DNA, the CDR3 is TGCGCCAGCAGCGCCGACAACCAGGGGAATGAGCAGTTCTTC. Its translation: CASSADNQGNEQFF. Drawing the rest from reference TRBV5-1 and TRBJ2-1, the complete variable domain is KAGVTQTPRYLIKTRGQQVTLSCSPISGHRSVSWYQQTPGQGLQFLFEYFSETQRNKGNFPGRFSGRQFSNSRSEMNVSTLELGDSALYLCASSADNQGNEQFFGPGTRLTVL.

The V call is TRBV27, the J call TRBJ2-3; TRBD1 might be the D (5 bases). The CDR3 has 17 amino acids. V lost 5 bases and J lost 2, with 20 bases in between. Germline V lookup: CDR1 MNHEY, CDR2 SMNVEV (reference sequence). This CDR3 is CASSPGVWFRATDTQYF. CDR3 bases: TGTGCCAGCAGTCCCGGTGTGTGGTTCAGGGCCACAGATACGCAGTATTTT.

The chain joins TRBV27 to TRBJ1-1; D is possibly TRBD1 (6 bases). CDR1 and CDR2 (germline): MNHEY, SMNVEV (reference sequence). V lost 5 bases and J lost 4, with 26 bases in between. This CDR3 comprises 18 residues. The CDR3 sequence: CASSILPGPGAIGTEAFF. The DNA for the CDR3 is TGTGCCAGCAGTATATTACCGGGTCCAGGGGCAATAGGCACTGAAGCTTTCTTT.

The chain links TRBV6-5 to TRBJ2-3, with D unclear. The CDR3 has 13 residues. Germline V gene lookup returns CDR1 MNHEY and CDR2 SVGAGI. V was cut by 6 bases and J by 2 bases, with 9 bases left in between. DNA of the CDR3: TGTGCCAGCAGCCGACTGAACACAGATACGCAGTATTTT. Residues: CASSRLNTDTQYF.

This chain connects TRBV7-9 to TRBJ1-2, with D hard to call. Germline V CDR1 and CDR2: SEHNR, FQNEAQ (reference sequence). V lost 3 bases, J lost 8 bases, and 13 bases lay in between. The CDR3 covers 13 residues. In nucleotides, the CDR3 is TGTGCCAGCAGCTTGGGGATTTCGGGAGGCTACACCTTC. This translates into CASSLGISGGYTF.

This clone was found a few times. CDR3 sequence: CASSVGNDNQPQHF. DNA of the CDR3: TGTGCCAGCAGCGTAGGGAACGATAATCAGCCCCAGCATTTT. The rearrangement uses TRBV9 and TRBJ1-5; no clear D gene. Germline V gene lookup returns CDR1 SGDLS and CDR2 YYNGEE. The V and J ends lost 0 bases and 4 bases respectively, with 8 bases between them. The CDR3 extends over 14 amino acids.

This sequence joins TRBV6-1 and TRBJ2-7; the D gene is possibly TRBD2 (5 bases). Germline CDR1 reads MNHNS; CDR2 reads SASEGT. The CDR3 totals 14 residues. Trimming removed 7 bases from V and 3 bases from J, with 16 bases in between. The CDR3, as DNA: TGTGCCAGCAAGCCCAGGACTCACGGCTACGAGCAGTACTTC. This codes for CASKPRTHGYEQYF.

Details on this clone: At the DNA level, this CDR3 is encoded by other sequences in the same sample as well. The V and J genes are TRBV27 and TRBJ2-2; tentative D call: TRBD1 (6 bases). Germline CDR1 MNHEY, CDR2 SMNVEV (reference sequence). V was pared by 6 bases and J by 6 bases, with 11 bases between. This CDR3 has 13 residues. The CDR3 DNA is TGTGCCAGCAGCCCCAGGGGACCCGGGGAGCTGTTTTTT. This translates into CASSPRGPGELFF.

The chain carries TRBV27 and TRBJ2-7; D is possibly TRBD2 (6 bases). V was shortened by 3 bases and J by 4 bases, with 19 bases between the two germline ends. In germline, CDR1 is MNHEY, CDR2 SMNVEV (reference sequence). The CDR3 has 16 residues. The CDR3 DNA reads as TGTGCCAGCAGTTTGGTGATAGCGGACCGTTATTACGAGCAGTACTTC. This gives the protein CASSLVIADRYYEQYF.

A word on this clone: The sample holds other DNA sequences that translate to the same CDR3. The CDR3 DNA follows: TGTGCCAGCAGCCTAGGGGCGGGGCCACCCTACGAGCAGTACTTC. Protein sequence: CASSLGAGPPYEQYF. V is TRBV11-2 and J is TRBJ2-7, with D perhaps matching TRBD2 (6 bases). CDR1 is SGHAT and CDR2 is FQNNGV in the germline V gene. The CDR3 length is 15 residues. The V gene lost 5 bases and the J gene lost 2 bases, with 16 bases spanning the gap. The entire variable domain, with the rest obtained from reference TRBV11-2 and TRBJ2-7, is as follows: EAGVAQSPRYKIIEKRQSVAFWCNPISGHATLYWYQQILGQGPKLLIQFQNNGVVDDSQLPKDRFSAERLKGVDSTLKIQPAKLEDSAVYLCASSLGAGPPYEQYFGPGTRLTVT.

V is TRBV11-2 and J is TRBJ2-1; a weak D match, TRBD2 (6 bases). V lost 1 base, J lost 1 base, and 11 bases lay in between. The CDR3 is 16 residues long. CDR1 is SGHAT and CDR2 is FQNNGV in the germline V gene. This chain's CDR3 is CASSLVRAGSYNEQFF. The CDR3 region has the DNA TGTGCCAGCAGCTTAGTAAGGGCGGGATCCTACAATGAGCAGTTCTTC. Full variable domain (missing parts from reference TRBV11-2 and TRBJ2-1): EAGVAQSPRYKIIEKRQSVAFWCNPISGHATLYWYQQILGQGPKLLIQFQNNGVVDDSQLPKDRFSAERLKGVDSTLKIQPAKLEDSAVYLCASSLVRAGSYNEQFFGPGTRLTVL.

Only one count was recorded for this clone. The sample has other DNA sequences that encode this CDR3 too. The chain links TRBV9 to TRBJ2-7; 7 nucleotides match TRBD2. Trimming cost V 2 bases and J 3 bases; bases outside gene matches: 5. The length of the CDR3 is 14 residues. Germline CDR1 and CDR2: SGDLS and YYNGEE. The CDR3 spells CASSVGRELYEQYF. In DNA, the CDR3 is TGTGCCAGCAGCGTTGGGCGGGAGCTCTACGAGCAGTACTTC. Supplemented by reference TRBV9 and TRBJ2-7, the full variable domain reads DSGVTQTPKHLITATGQRVTLRCSPRSGDLSVYWYQQSLDQGLQFLIQYYNGEERAKGNILERFSAQQFPDLHSELNLSSLELGDSALYFCASSVGRELYEQYFGPGTRLTVT.

The table lists this clone with a few counts. At the DNA level, this CDR3 is encoded by other sequences in the same sample as well. CDR3 amino acids: CASSAGQGGTEAFF. The CDR3, as DNA: TGTGCCAGCAGCGCCGGACAGGGCGGCACTGAAGCTTTCTTT. V is TRBV7-9 and J is TRBJ1-1, with 8 bases matching TRBD1. Germline CDR1 is SEHNR and CDR2 is FQNEAQ (reference sequence). V was pared by 5 bases and J by 4 bases, with 6 bases of the junction left unmatched. The CDR3 runs 14 residues.

The chain links TRBV2 to TRBJ2-1; 8 bases are a match to TRBD2. This CDR3 is 14 amino acids long. Germline lookup yields CDR1 SNHLY and CDR2 FYNNEI. J was trimmed by 10 bases and V by 4 bases; bases with no gene match: 9. CDR3 in DNA: TGTGCCAGCAGTGGCGGGACTAGTTTTACCGAGCAGTTCTTC. Its protein product is CASSGGTSFTEQFF.

V and J are TRBV28 and TRBJ2-7, with 9 positions matching TRBD2. The ends lost 2 bases at V and 2 bases at J; junction bases unmatched: 10. CDR3 length: 17 amino acids. Germline CDR1 and CDR2: MDHEN and SYDVKM. The CDR3 DNA reads as TGTGCCAGCAGTTTACCCTCCCTGGGCGGGGGGGCCTACGAGCAGTACTTC. It specifies CASSLPSLGGGAYEQYF.